The 23 T cell receptor beta chains below come from one sample, sequenced in a study of blood T cell repertoires in COVID-19. Sequencing was performed with immunoSEQ multiplex PCR; in TCRdb, only in-frame clones are kept and a portion is missing. The table lists about 160,000 clones, approximately 85% of them singletons, with 0.8% to 1.2% in the top ten. Specimen: peripheral blood. These receptors were obtained from a man in his forties with acute or convalescent COVID-19.

The chain couples TRBV3-1 (or the pseudogene TRBV3-2) to TRBJ2-1, with D possibly matching TRBD1 (7 bases). Germline CDR1 LGHDT, CDR2 YNNKEL (reference sequence). This CDR3 contains 14 residues. The germline V and J ends were trimmed by 5 bases and 6 bases, with 14 bases remaining between them. Here the CDR3 DNA reads TGTGCCAGCAGCATCCAGGGGGGTTTCAATGAGCAGTTCTTC. Amino acid sequence: CASSIQGGFNEQFF.

For the CDR3, the DNA is TGTGCCAGCAGCAAAGGCCCCCCGATGGGGGGGGCAAGGTGGACCGGGGAGCTGTTTTTT. Translated: CASSKGPPMGGARWTGELFF. The chain is built from TRBV21-1 and TRBJ2-2; the table's D call, TRBD2, was not checked against the DNA. TRBV21-1 is designated a pseudogene. The CDR3 has 20 residues.

This chain connects TRBV5-1 to TRBJ1-1; D perhaps matches TRBD1 (6 bases). The CDR3 consists of 15 residues. CDR1 and CDR2 (germline): SGHRS, YFSETQ. V shed 0 bases and J shed 5 bases, with 14 bases lying between them. CDR3: CASSLDRAGGTEAFF. The DNA for the CDR3 is TGCGCCAGCAGCTTGGACAGGGCCGGGGGGACTGAAGCTTTCTTT.

The rearrangement links TRBV25-1 to TRBJ1-2, with 9 nucleotides matching TRBD1. J gave up 6 bases and V 7 bases, and 9 bases lay outside the gene matches. Germline V gene lookup returns CDR1 MGHDK and CDR2 SYGVNS. The CDR3 totals 14 residues. The CDR3 sequence: CASIRTGTGHGYTF. The DNA of the CDR3 is TGTGCCAGCATCCGAACCGGGACAGGGCATGGCTACACCTTC.

The chain combines TRBV23-1 with TRBJ1-3; D is unclear. TRBV23-1 is reported as an ORF; its role is uncertain. CDR3 length: 15 amino acids. The V end was cut by 2 bases, the J end by 9 bases, with 17 bases between. The CDR3 DNA reads TGCGCCAGCAGTCAAGGGATCGGCCGCGGGGTCACCATATATTTT. Translating gives CASSQGIGRGVTIYF.

The chain combines TRBV7-9 with TRBJ1-1; unclear D gene. Trimming removed 2 bases at V and 1 base at J, with 5 bases between. The CDR3 is 13 amino acids. Looked up from germline, CDR1 is SEHNR and CDR2 is FQNEAQ (reference sequence). DNA for the CDR3: TGTGCCAGCAGCTTACAGGAGAACACTGAAGCTTTCTTT. Encoded protein: CASSLQENTEAFF. Full variable domain (outside the CDR3, taken from reference TRBV7-9 and TRBJ1-1): DTGVSQNPRHKITKRGQNVTFRCDPISEHNRLYWYRQTLGQGPEFLTYFQNEAQLEKSRLLSDRFSAERPKGSFSTLEIQRTEQGDSAMYLCASSLQENTEAFFGQGTRLTVV.

The chain has TRBV3-1 (or the pseudogene TRBV3-2) and TRBJ1-2, with 9 positions matching TRBD1. V lost 5 bases, J lost 7 bases, and 11 bases stayed unmatched. The CDR3 sequence is 15 residues long. Germline V gene sequence: CDR1 LGHDT, CDR2 YNNKEL (reference sequence). DNA for the CDR3: TGTGCCAGCAGCTCCCGGGACAGGGATCGGCGTGGCTACACCTTC. This codes for CASSSRDRDRRGYTF.

V is TRBV7-2 and J is TRBJ1-1, with 7 bases lining up with TRBD1. Germline CDR1 and CDR2: SGHTA and FQGNSA. CDR3 size: 16 residues. V gave up 3 bases and J gave up 0 bases; unmatched junction bases: 7. The CDR3 DNA reads TGTGCCAGCAGCTTCCGACAGGGTCTTATGAACACTGAAGCTTTCTTT. Encoded protein: CASSFRQGLMNTEAFF.

The chain has TRBV11-3 and TRBJ2-5; 7 bases fit TRBD2. V shed 1 base and J 2 bases; nucleotides not matched to a gene: 4. The CDR3 spans 15 residues. The germline CDR1 and CDR2 sequences are SGHNT and YENEEA. CDR3 sequence: CASSLGAGRQETQYF. The CDR3 bases are TGTGCCAGCAGCTTAGGAGCGGGGCGGCAAGAGACCCAGTACTTC.

With regard to this clone: Other nucleotide sequences in the sample specify the same CDR3. The genes are TRBV15 and TRBJ2-7, with 8 nucleotides matching TRBD1. The germline V gene has CDR1 LNHNV and CDR2 YYDKDF (reference sequence). Unmatched junction bases numbered 1, after V lost 0 bases and J lost 6 bases. This CDR3 spans 13 amino acids. CDR3 DNA: TGTGCCACCAGCAGAGACAGGGGGCGCGAGCAGTACTTC. Encoded protein: CATSRDRGREQYF.

The chain has TRBV9 and TRBJ1-3; D is unclear. Trimming cost V 0 bases and J 1 base, with 5 bases left between them. The CDR3 covers 14 residues. Germline V gene lookup returns CDR1 SGDLS and CDR2 YYNGEE. As DNA, the CDR3 is TGTGCCAGCAGCGTAGGAACATCTGGAAACACCATATATTTT. It yields the protein CASSVGTSGNTIYF.

CDR3 bases: TGTGCCAGCAGTTTCAGGGGTACAGCGGGGGGGCGTTTGACAGATACGCAGTATTTT. Translation gives CASSFRGTAGGRLTDTQYF. This sequence joins TRBV27 and TRBJ2-3; 10 bases fit TRBD2. The CDR3 consists of 19 residues. V shed 3 bases and J 3 bases; nucleotides not matched to a gene: 15. Germline V gives CDR1 MNHEY, CDR2 SMNVEV (reference sequence).

V is TRBV5-6 and J is TRBJ2-7, with a weak D call TRBD1 (5 bases). CDR1 is SGHDT, CDR2 YYEEEE, per germline. Deletions cut 0 bases from V and 1 base from J, with 5 bases between. The CDR3 totals 13 residues. In DNA, the CDR3 is TGTGCCAGCAGCTTGGACAGGTCCTACGAGCAGTACTTC. Encoded protein: CASSLDRSYEQYF.

The V and J genes are TRBV9 and TRBJ2-3, with 8 bases that match TRBD2. Germline CDR1 and CDR2: SGDLS and YYNGEE. CDR3 length equals 15 residues. V was clipped by 4 bases and J by 3 bases; unmatched bases: 7. CDR3 nucleotide sequence: TGTGCCAGCAGCTCGAGGACTAGCCCGACAGATACGCAGTATTTT. Translating gives CASSSRTSPTDTQYF.

This clone was seen more than once but under ten times. The rearrangement uses TRBV3-1 (or the pseudogene TRBV3-2) and TRBJ1-1; D is undetermined. Germline CDR1 and CDR2: LGHDT and YNNKEL (reference sequence). The CDR3 sequence is 16 residues long. V was cut by 1 base and J by 3 bases, with 15 bases left in between. CDR3 sequence reads: CASSQGSLRVYTEAFF. CDR3 nucleotides: TGTGCCAGCAGCCAAGGGTCTTTGAGGGTGTACACTGAAGCTTTCTTT.

DNA for the CDR3: TGTGCCAGCAGCTTGGGTGCGGGGGGTATCACCGGGGAGCTGTTTTTT. Protein: CASSLGAGGITGELFF. The chain has TRBV5-4 and TRBJ2-2, with 8 bases lining up with TRBD2. Germline V gene lookup returns CDR1 SGHNT and CDR2 YYREEE (reference sequence). The length of the CDR3 is 16 residues. The ends lost 0 bases at V and 4 bases at J; junction bases unmatched: 5.

This chain connects TRBV7-3 to TRBJ2-5; 7 bases fit TRBD2. CDR3 length equals 15 residues. Unmatched junction bases numbered 11, after V lost 5 bases and J lost 5 bases. CDR1 SGHTA and CDR2 FQGTGA come from the germline V gene. The CDR3 sequence is CASSPTGLVGETQYF. The DNA for the CDR3 is TGTGCCAGCAGCCCCACAGGACTAGTTGGGGAGACCCAGTACTTC.

The J gene is TRBJ2-7, the V gene TRBV18, with 7 bases lining up with TRBD1. CDR1 is KGHSH, CDR2 LQKENI, per germline. V trimming: 6 bases; J trimming: 3 bases; junction bases outside the gene matches: 2. CDR3 size: 12 residues. CDR3 in DNA: TGTGCCAGCTCTTGGGACAGCTACGAGCAGTACTTC. It specifies CASSWDSYEQYF.

The chain combines TRBV5-1 with TRBJ2-1; 10 bases are a match to TRBD2. The CDR3 is 18 residues long. Germline-derived CDR1 and CDR2 are SGHRS and YFSETQ. V lost 1 base, J lost 2 bases, and 9 bases stayed unmatched. CDR3 region: CASSLKASGGYTYNEQFF. The CDR3 nucleotides read TGCGCCAGCAGCTTGAAGGCTAGCGGGGGCTACACCTACAATGAGCAGTTCTTC.

This clone was seen only a few times. The rearrangement joins TRBV29-1 to TRBJ2-7; 9 bases align to TRBD1. Germline-derived CDR1 and CDR2 are SQVTM and ANQGSEA. V was clipped by 4 bases and J by 5 bases; unmatched bases: 9. This CDR3 region has 14 residues. CDR3 nucleotides: TGCAGCGTTGCCCGGGGACAGGGCATCCACGAGCAGTACTTC. Encoded protein: CSVARGQGIHEQYF.

This chain joins TRBV7-2 and TRBJ1-5, with D possibly TRBD1 on 6 matching bases. Germline CDR1 is SGHTA and CDR2 is FQGNSA. The CDR3 has 14 residues. V lost 5 bases and J lost 4, with 12 bases in between. The CDR3 reads CASSIGQTNQPQHF. DNA of the CDR3: TGTGCCAGCAGCATAGGACAGACAAATCAGCCCCAGCATTTT.

This chain connects TRBV5-1 to TRBJ1-6; a possible D gene is TRBD1 (6 bases). The CDR3 is 17 residues long. Germline lookup yields CDR1 SGHRS and CDR2 YFSETQ. V was clipped by 6 bases and J by 4 bases, with 20 bases between them. In DNA form, the CDR3 reads TGCGCCAGCACTACGAAACCCAACAGGGCGTATAATTCACCCCTCCACTTT. It yields the protein CASTTKPNRAYNSPLHF.

This chain uses TRBV5-1 with TRBJ2-1; 10 nucleotides match TRBD2. The V segment lost 0 bases and the J segment 9 bases; nucleotides outside the gene matches: 3. The CDR3 consists of 14 residues. CDR1 and CDR2 (germline): SGHRS, YFSETQ. DNA for the CDR3: TGCGCCAGCAGCTTGGGTCTAGCGGGGGCTGAGCAGTTCTTC. It yields the protein CASSLGLAGAEQFF.